This TCR beta chain was profiled in a study of T cell repertoires in cytomegalovirus infection. Study findings and constraints: Predominance within the ex vivo response was attributable to HLA-C-restricted CMV-specific TCR beta clonotypes.

The table lists this clonotype with many counts. The target antigen is unknown. TCRdb fed the reads into MiXCR, producing one record per CDR3 protein. The sample records tens of thousands of distinct CDR3 sequences, roughly 3.6% being singletons. With 6 bases removed from V and 0 bases from J, the gap between germline ends came to 12 bases. CDR3 length: 15 amino acids. CDR1 LNHDA and CDR2 SQIVND come from the germline V gene (reference sequence). This clonotype was sampled from a human donor in good health (CMV status not recorded). Some clones in this sample may be carry-over from other donors' samples. The chain links TRBV19 to TRBJ1-3; TRBD1 might be the D (5 bases). The specimen was PBMCs. The CDR3 spells CASSGTRSSGNTIYF. CDR3 in DNA: TGTGCCAGTAGCGGGACGAGGAGCTCTGGAAACACCATATATTTT.